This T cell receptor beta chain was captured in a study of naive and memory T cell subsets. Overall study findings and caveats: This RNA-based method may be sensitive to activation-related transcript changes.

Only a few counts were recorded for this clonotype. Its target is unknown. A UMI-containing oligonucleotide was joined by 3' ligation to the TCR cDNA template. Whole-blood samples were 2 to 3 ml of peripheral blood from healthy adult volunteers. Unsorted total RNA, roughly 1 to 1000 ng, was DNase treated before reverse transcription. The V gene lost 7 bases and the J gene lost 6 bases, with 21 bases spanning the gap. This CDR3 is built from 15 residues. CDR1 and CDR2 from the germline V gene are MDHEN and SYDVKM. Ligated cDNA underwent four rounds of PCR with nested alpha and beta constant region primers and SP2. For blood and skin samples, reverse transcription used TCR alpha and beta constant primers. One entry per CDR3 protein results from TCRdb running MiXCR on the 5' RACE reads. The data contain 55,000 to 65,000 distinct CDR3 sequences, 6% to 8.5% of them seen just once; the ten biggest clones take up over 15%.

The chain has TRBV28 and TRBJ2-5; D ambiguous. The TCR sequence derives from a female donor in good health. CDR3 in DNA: TGTGCCAGCAATCTCCCCGGTGGGCAGTCGAAGACCCAGTACTTC. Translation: CASNLPGGQSKTQYF.